The 14 T cell receptor beta chains below all came from one sample that was sequenced in a study of cytomegalovirus exposure and HLA in healthy donors. Amplification used 60 Vbeta primers and 13 Jbeta primers. Produced via immunoSEQ multiplex PCR; TCRdb's table is partial and in-frame only. The sample holds some 270,000 clones, 80% seen once. What was sequenced was PBMCs. These receptors were taken from a girl aged 2 to 10 in good health and CMV-seronegative.

The V gene is TRBV18, the J gene TRBJ2-3, with D possibly being TRBD1 (6 bases). The CDR3 has 15 residues. Trimming stripped 2 bases from V and 6 bases from J, with 15 bases between. Germline V gene lookup returns CDR1 KGHSH and CDR2 LQKENI. The CDR3 DNA is TGTGCCAGCTCACCATCAGGGGTGTGCAACGATACGCAGTATTTT. Its protein product is CASSPSGVCNDTQYF.

This clone was seen a handful of times. The rearrangement links TRBV7-9 to TRBJ2-5; the match to TRBD1 covers 10 bases. With 2 bases clipped from V and 5 bases from J, the junction kept 8 bases outside the gene matches. There are 16 residues in the CDR3. CDR1 and CDR2 (germline): SEHNR, FQNEAQ (reference sequence). The CDR3 protein is CASSLFGDRGRETQYF. The CDR3, as DNA: TGTGCCAGCAGCTTATTCGGGGACAGGGGCCGGGAGACCCAGTACTTC.

The table lists this clone with a few counts. This chain connects TRBV9 to TRBJ2-6; possible D gene TRBD1, 5 bases. The ends were cut back, 2 bases at V and 4 bases at J, with 10 bases in the middle. The CDR3 runs 15 residues. In germline, CDR1 is SGDLS, CDR2 YYNGEE. This CDR3 is CASSVRAGGANVLTF. The CDR3 coding sequence is TGTGCCAGCAGCGTCCGGGCAGGGGGGGCCAACGTCCTGACTTTC.

This rearrangement joins TRBV29-1 to TRBJ2-2, with no clear D. This CDR3 comprises 13 residues. Between the trimmed V and J ends, which lost 3 bases and 1 base, there was a span of 6 bases. Germline CDR1 is SQVTM and CDR2 is ANQGSEA. The CDR3 spells CSVETRNTGELFF. The DNA of the CDR3 is TGCAGCGTTGAGACACGGAACACCGGGGAGCTGTTTTTT.

The chain joins TRBV9 to TRBJ1-1; the match to TRBD1 covers 10 bases. The CDR3 contains 15 residues. Germline CDR1 is SGDLS and CDR2 is YYNGEE. V was clipped by 0 bases and J by 8 bases; unmatched bases: 7. CDR3 sequence: CASSVARDRGPEAFF. Here the CDR3 DNA reads TGTGCCAGCAGCGTAGCCCGGGACAGGGGCCCCGAAGCTTTCTTT.

This clone was recorded once. The chain links TRBV7-3 to TRBJ1-1, with D tentatively TRBD1 (5 bases). V was shortened by 1 base and J by 1 base, with 10 bases between the two germline ends. CDR3 length: 15 residues. Germline V gives CDR1 SGHTA, CDR2 FQGTGA. In DNA, the CDR3 is TGTGCCAGCAGCTTAAGAGGCCAGGGGAACACTGAAGCTTTCTTT. It encodes CASSLRGQGNTEAFF.

This sequence joins TRBV5-1 and TRBJ1-2, with 7 bases fitting TRBD1. V shed 1 base and J 0 bases; nucleotides not matched to a gene: 15. Germline V CDR1 and CDR2: SGHRS, YFSETQ. This CDR3 is 19 amino acids long. For the CDR3, the DNA is TGCGCCAGCAGCTTGTTTTTTGCCAGGGGGAGTTTCCCTAACTATGGCTACACCTTC. Amino acids: CASSLFFARGSFPNYGYTF.

The chain is built from TRBV5-1 and TRBJ2-2, with 7 bases matching TRBD1. Germline CDR1 and CDR2: SGHRS and YFSETQ. This CDR3 comprises 15 residues. V was pared by 4 bases and J by 2 bases, with 5 bases of the junction left unmatched. CDR3 protein: CASSAQGFNTGELFF. For the CDR3, the DNA is TGCGCCAGCAGCGCACAGGGGTTTAACACCGGGGAGCTGTTTTTT.

V is TRBV9 and J is TRBJ2-1; 12 bases line up with TRBD2. CDR1 is SGDLS and CDR2 is YYNGEE in the germline V gene. The CDR3 covers 17 residues. V was pared by 0 bases and J by 6 bases, with 7 bases of the junction left unmatched. The CDR3 nucleotides are TGTGCCAGCAGCGTAGCCCCTAGCGGGAGGGCAATCAATGAGCAGTTCTTC. Protein sequence: CASSVAPSGRAINEQFF.

The gene calls are TRBV5-1 and TRBJ2-2; 10 bases align to TRBD2. The germline V gene encodes CDR1 SGHRS and CDR2 YFSETQ. Trimming cost V 6 bases and J 6 bases; bases outside gene matches: 11. This CDR3 spans 16 amino acids. The CDR3: CASIPTSGVGAGELFF. The CDR3 nucleotides read TGCGCCAGCATTCCTACTAGCGGGGTAGGGGCCGGGGAGCTGTTTTTT.

This clone was observed a handful of times. The chain carries TRBV9 and TRBJ2-1, with TRBD1 identical over 9 bases. This CDR3 comprises 13 residues. The V and J ends lost 6 bases and 7 bases, in that order; junction bases with no gene match: 5. CDR1 and CDR2 from the germline V gene are SGDLS and YYNGEE. The CDR3 region is CASTGQGWNEQFF. The CDR3 DNA is TGTGCCAGCACGGGACAGGGATGGAATGAGCAGTTCTTC.

This sequence joins TRBV9 and TRBJ2-1; 9 bases fit TRBD2. V dropped 0 bases and J dropped 6; count of bases not matched to a gene: 7. Germline V gives CDR1 SGDLS, CDR2 YYNGEE. The CDR3 totals 16 residues. The CDR3 DNA reads as TGTGCCAGCAGCGTAGAACCAGCGGGGGGCTCCAATGAGCAGTTCTTC. As protein: CASSVEPAGGSNEQFF.

This clone was seen only once. The chain carries TRBV6-5 and TRBJ1-5; 7 bases map to TRBD1. CDR1 and CDR2 (germline): MNHEY, SVGAGI. V was pared by 7 bases and J by 7 bases, with 7 bases of the junction left unmatched. The CDR3 consists of 13 residues. CDR3 in amino acids: CASTPQGGQPQHF. In DNA, the CDR3 is TGTGCCAGCACCCCCCAGGGGGGCCAGCCCCAGCATTTT.

This chain joins TRBV11-1 and TRBJ2-7; no definite D call. Trimming took off 3 bases at V and 7 bases at J, with 13 bases between the two ends. In germline, CDR1 is SGHAT, CDR2 FQDESV (reference sequence). The CDR3 sequence is 13 residues long. DNA for the CDR3: TGTGCCAGCAGCTTGAGTCCCAACTCTGAGCAGTACTTC. This gives the protein CASSLSPNSEQYF.